This T cell receptor (beta chain) derives from a study of blood T cell repertoires in COVID-19. The overall study: Acute and convalescent COVID-19 specimens originated in the United States, Italy and Spain.

Clones were sequenced by immunoSEQ multiplex PCR, and TCRdb holds only the in-frame ones, with some missing. The profile shows approximately 16,000 clones, around 77% of them singletons. This clone was seen a few times. The clonotype was recovered from a human donor in a cohort sampled during active COVID-19. Specimen: peripheral blood.

The CDR3 loop reads CASSAGTSGLSTDTQYF. The CDR3 bases are TGTGCCAGCAGTGCCGGGACTAGCGGGCTTAGCACAGATACGCAGTATTTT. This chain joins TRBV5-4 and TRBJ2-3, with 12 bases aligning to TRBD2. J was trimmed by 0 bases and V by 5 bases; bases with no gene match: 7. The germline CDR1 and CDR2 sequences are SGHNT and YYREEE (reference sequence). The CDR3 is 17 residues long.